This record covers a single T cell receptor beta chain. Other DNA sequences within the sample encode an identical CDR3. The sample comes from a study of cytomegalovirus exposure and HLA in healthy donors. PCR used 60 Vbeta primers and 13 Jbeta primers. Using immunoSEQ multiplex PCR, the repertoire was profiled, and TCRdb retains in-frame clones only, with some absent. Of 75,000 to 100,000 clones listed, about 72% are singletons. The receptor was derived from an older woman in good health and CMV-seropositive. The material sequenced was PBMCs.

DNA for the CDR3: TGTGCCAGTAGTATCGTAGGGAGCACTGAAGCTTTCTTT. Protein sequence: CASSIVGSTEAFF. This chain connects TRBV19 to TRBJ1-1; D gene ambiguous. The CDR3 totals 13 residues. With 3 bases removed from V and 4 bases from J, the gap between germline ends came to 9 bases. The V gene's germline CDR1 is LNHDA and CDR2 SQIVND (reference sequence).